This is a list of T cell receptor beta chains from one sample in a study of human CD8 memory T cell subsets. Each CDR3 protein gets one entry in TCRdb, which reprocessed the 5' RACE reads and gives no DNA. The sample's table shows around 9,600 distinct CDR3 sequences. Sample: CD8+ T cells from PBMCs. The receptors stem from a human donor in good health. CDR3s include the opening cysteine and the closing phenylalanine or tryptophan.

v_call: TRBV7-9
j_call: TRBJ2-7
cdr3_length: 14
cdr3_aa: CASSLEGGRDEQYF

v_call: TRBV14
j_call: TRBJ1-6
cdr3_length: 15
cdr3_aa: CASSQKGVYNSPLHF

v_call: TRBV27
j_call: TRBJ1-5
cdr3_length: 12
cdr3_aa: CASKKGNQPQHF

v_call: TRBV5-1
j_call: TRBJ2-7
cdr3_length: 15
cdr3_aa: CASSLGPGQAYEQYF

v_call: TRBV19
j_call: TRBJ1-6
cdr3_length: 14
cdr3_aa: CASSSGTAGSPLHF

v_call: TRBV12-3/TRBV12-4
j_call: TRBJ2-3
cdr3_length: 13
cdr3_aa: CASRPDSTDTQYF

v_call: TRBV4-1
j_call: TRBJ1-4
cdr3_length: 20
cdr3_aa: CASSQDGPDRGFATNEKLFF

v_call: TRBV9
j_call: TRBJ2-2
cdr3_length: 15
cdr3_aa: CASSVERESGGELFF

v_call: TRBV7-9
j_call: TRBJ2-7
cdr3_length: 13
cdr3_aa: CASSFPAGYEQYF

v_call: TRBV30
j_call: TRBJ2-4
cdr3_length: 14
cdr3_aa: CAWSTLRPGNIQYF

v_call: TRBV20-1
j_call: TRBJ2-3
cdr3_length: 15
cdr3_aa: CSARDFGTGSDTQYF

v_call: TRBV9
j_call: TRBJ2-1
cdr3_length: 15
cdr3_aa: CASSAAGDSFNEQFF

v_call: TRBV15
j_call: TRBJ2-1
cdr3_length: 12
cdr3_aa: CATSSSYNEQFF

v_call: TRBV25-1
j_call: TRBJ1-1
cdr3_length: 15
cdr3_aa: CASSGDRVRNTEAFF

v_call: TRBV7-2
j_call: TRBJ2-2
cdr3_length: 19
cdr3_aa: CASTPLTYPRQGEAGELFF

v_call: TRBV27
j_call: TRBJ1-1
cdr3_length: 15
cdr3_aa: CASSSLVQGITEAFF

v_call: TRBV7-9
j_call: TRBJ1-2
cdr3_length: 17
cdr3_aa: CASSLPGQGSANYGYTF

v_call: TRBV7-9
j_call: TRBJ2-7
cdr3_length: 12
cdr3_aa: CASSATGYEQYF

v_call: TRBV30
j_call: TRBJ1-2
cdr3_length: 14
cdr3_aa: CAWSVPADNYGYTF

v_call: TRBV9
j_call: TRBJ1-1
cdr3_length: 13
cdr3_aa: CASSATGDTEAFF

v_call: TRBV12-3/TRBV12-4
j_call: TRBJ2-1
cdr3_length: 12
cdr3_aa: CASKSIAPEQFF

v_call: TRBV9
j_call: TRBJ2-1
cdr3_length: 15
cdr3_aa: CASSVVASGSNEQFF

v_call: TRBV20-1
j_call: TRBJ2-7
cdr3_length: 14
cdr3_aa: CSASPSGATYEQYF

v_call: TRBV27
j_call: TRBJ2-3
cdr3_length: 15
cdr3_aa: CASSFLGAAADTQYF

v_call: TRBV20-1
j_call: TRBJ2-3
cdr3_length: 14
cdr3_aa: CSARRDPYTDTQYF